Included here is one TCR beta chain sequence, with context. What it binds is not known. This entry comes from a study of CD4+ T cells in melanoma. Trimming pared 3 bases from V and 6 bases from J, leaving 14 bases between. The CDR3 extends over 15 amino acids. CDR1 is LNHDA, CDR2 SQIVND, per germline (reference sequence). Regarding the study as a whole: CD8+ T cell, macrophage and B cell function reportedly correlated with neoantigen-specific CD4+ T cells. In melanoma, neoantigen-specific CD4+ T cells reportedly differed in differentiation state.

Profiling relied on immunoSEQ multiplex PCR, and the TCRdb table lists in-frame clones only, not all of them. The data hold 4,500 to 5,000 clones, with about 63% observed a single time. Sequencing input: cells from a culture (not recorded whether cultured in vitro). The TCR originated in a human donor with melanoma. The chain joins TRBV19 to TRBJ2-2, with a possible D match to TRBD2 (7 bases). CDR3 residues: CASSIRGARAGELFF. CDR3 nucleotides: TGTGCCAGTAGTATTCGGGGGGCGAGGGCCGGGGAGCTGTTTTTT.